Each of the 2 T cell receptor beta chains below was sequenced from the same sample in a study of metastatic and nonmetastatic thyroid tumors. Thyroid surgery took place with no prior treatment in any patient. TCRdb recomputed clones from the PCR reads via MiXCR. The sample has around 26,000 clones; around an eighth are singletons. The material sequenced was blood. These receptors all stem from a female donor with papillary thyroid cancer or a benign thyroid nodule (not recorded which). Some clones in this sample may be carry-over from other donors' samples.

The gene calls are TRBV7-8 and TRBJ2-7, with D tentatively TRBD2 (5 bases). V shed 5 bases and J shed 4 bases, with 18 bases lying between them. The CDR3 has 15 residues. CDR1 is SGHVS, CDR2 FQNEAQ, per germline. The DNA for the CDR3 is TGTGCCAGCAGCCTAGGTGGAGGAACCGCGTACGAGCAGTACTTC. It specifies CASSLGGGTAYEQYF.

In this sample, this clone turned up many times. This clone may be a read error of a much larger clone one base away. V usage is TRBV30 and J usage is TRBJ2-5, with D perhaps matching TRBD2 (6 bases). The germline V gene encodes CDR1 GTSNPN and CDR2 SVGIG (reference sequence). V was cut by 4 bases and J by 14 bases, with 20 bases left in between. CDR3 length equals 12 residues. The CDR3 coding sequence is TGTGCCTGGACGGAGTACCCAGGACTACATTACTTC. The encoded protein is CAWTEYPGLHYF.